These T cell receptor beta chains were read from a single sample in a study of neoadjuvant anti-PD-1 for oral cavity cancer. TCRdb's copy holds only in-frame clones and misses some; the assay was immunoSEQ multiplex PCR. The sample lists 60,000 to 75,000 clones, over 70% occurring once. The material was PBMCs, obtained before nivolumab (anti-PD-1) treatment. The receptors stem from a person between 40 and 85 years old with oral cavity squamous cell carcinoma. The conserved cysteine and the conserved F or W are not part of the CDR3 here.

j_call | v_call | cdr3_aa
TRBJ1-1 | TRBV30 | AWSVHMNTEAF
TRBJ2-1 | TRBV7-2 | ATSRDSYYNEQF
TRBJ1-2 | TRBV5-4 | ASSAGTGKFYGYT
TRBJ1-2 | TRBV6-1 | ASSGQGLSYGYT
TRBJ2-7 | TRBV7-6 | ASSRELAGAHEQY
TRBJ1-5 | TRBV28 | ASSLSMGVPDQPQH
TRBJ1-2 | TRBV5-1 | ASSLTSRASYT
TRBJ2-1 | TRBV27 | ASSFRAGTGIHEQF
TRBJ1-6 | TRBV5-5 | ASSLEARGLGSPLH
TRBJ2-3 | TRBV5-1 | ASSFNRDTDTQY
TRBJ2-7 | TRBV7-3 | ASSLTGPEAEQY
TRBJ1-6 | TRBV12-5 | ASGLGISPLH
TRBJ2-1 | TRBV5-4 | ASSLASGVYNEQF
TRBJ2-1 | TRBV7-2 | ASSLGDRGNWHEQF
TRBJ2-3 | TRBV7-8 | ASSLGEFMGTDTQY
TRBJ2-7 | TRBV10-3 | AIQQGIFYEQY
TRBJ1-2 | TRBV4-1 | ASSQDPGPNYGYT
TRBJ1-3 | TRBV5-1 | ASSLEAVSGNTIY
TRBJ1-5 | TRBV7-9 | ASSPGQGYSNQPQH
TRBJ1-6 | TRBV6-5 | ASSYNRGLNSPLH
TRBJ1-3 | TRBV2 | ASREGGGNTIY
TRBJ2-2 | TRBV7-2 | ASSLAAGGITGELF